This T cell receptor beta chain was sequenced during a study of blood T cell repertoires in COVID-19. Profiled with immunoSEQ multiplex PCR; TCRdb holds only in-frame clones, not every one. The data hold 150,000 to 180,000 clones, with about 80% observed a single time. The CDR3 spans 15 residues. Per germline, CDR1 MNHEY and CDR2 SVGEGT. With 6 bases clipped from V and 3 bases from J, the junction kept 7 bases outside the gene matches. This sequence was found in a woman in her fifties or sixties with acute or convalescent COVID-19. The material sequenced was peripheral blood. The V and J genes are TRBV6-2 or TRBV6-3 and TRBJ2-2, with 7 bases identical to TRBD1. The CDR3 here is CASSKTGSDTGELFF. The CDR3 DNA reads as TGTGCCAGCAGCAAGACAGGGTCGGACACCGGGGAGCTGTTTTTT.